These 21 T cell receptor beta chains share one sample of origin, sequenced in a study of blood T cell repertoires in COVID-19. The method was immunoSEQ multiplex PCR; TCRdb's version includes in-frame clones alone and lacks a portion of them. The data contain around 80,000 clones, 75% to 85% of them singletons. Sequenced: peripheral blood. These receptors all come from a woman aged 80 or over with acute or convalescent COVID-19.

The chain has TRBV7-3 and TRBJ2-1; 7 bases match TRBD2. Per germline, CDR1 SGHTA and CDR2 FQGTGA. The CDR3 covers 15 residues. The J segment lost 9 bases and the V segment lost 4 bases, leaving 12 bases of the junction unmatched. CDR3 nucleotide sequence: TGTGCCAGCAGCTCAGGACTAGTAGCAGGCGGTGAGCAGTTCTTC. Its translation: CASSSGLVAGGEQFF.

The chain carries TRBV30 and TRBJ2-7; tentative D call: TRBD2 (5 bases). With 2 bases removed from V and 6 bases from J, the gap between germline ends came to 11 bases. CDR1 GTSNPN and CDR2 SVGIG come from the germline V gene (reference sequence). The CDR3 has 12 residues. CDR3 amino acids: CAWSRDWGEQYF. The CDR3 DNA sequence: TGTGCCTGGAGTCGGGATTGGGGCGAGCAGTACTTC.

The chain couples TRBV6-5 to TRBJ1-4, with D unclear. The CDR3 length is 11 residues. V was clipped by 8 bases and J by 7 bases, with 8 bases between them. Germline V gene data show CDR1 as MNHEY and CDR2 as SVGAGI. The DNA for the CDR3 is TGTGCCAGCCGCGGTGGTGAAAAACTGTTTTTT. Translating it yields CASRGGEKLFF.

J is TRBJ2-5 and V is TRBV5-1; no firm D call. V was cut by 5 bases and J by 5 bases, with 7 bases left in between. Germline V gene sequence: CDR1 SGHRS, CDR2 YFSETQ. CDR3 length equals 11 residues. The CDR3, as DNA: TGCGCCAGCAGGGCCCTTGAGACCCAGTACTTC. It yields the protein CASRALETQYF.

The rearrangement links TRBV2 to TRBJ2-1; D gene uncertain. The CDR3 is made up of 13 amino acids. V was shortened by 6 bases and J by 6 bases, with 12 bases between the two germline ends. The germline CDR1 and CDR2 sequences are SNHLY and FYNNEI. CDR3 DNA: TGTGCCAGCAGACTCCCTCCGGGCAATGAGCAGTTCTTC. Translating gives CASRLPPGNEQFF. Looking up the rest from reference TRBV2 and TRBJ2-1 gives the full variable domain: EPEVTQTPSHQVTQMGQEVILRCVPISNHLYFYWYRQILGQKVEFLVSFYNNEISEKSEIFDDQFSVERPDGSNFTLKIRSTKLEDSAMYFCASRLPPGNEQFFGPGTRLTVL.

This chain links TRBV24-1 with TRBJ1-2; D is unclear. The CDR3 is 14 residues long. Trimming removed 3 bases from V and 2 bases from J, with 9 bases in between. The germline gives CDR1 KGHDR, CDR2 SFDVKD. This CDR3 reads CATSDGHGNYGYTF. Written as DNA, the CDR3 is TGTGCCACCAGTGATGGGCACGGAAACTATGGCTACACCTTC.

This clone was detected once. The gene calls are TRBV6-5 and TRBJ1-1, with D hard to call. Germline V gene data show CDR1 as MNHEY and CDR2 as SVGAGI. Trimming took 7 bases from V and 8 from J, leaving 11 bases between them. The CDR3 is 11 residues long. Here the CDR3 DNA reads TGTGCCAGCAATTCTCCGGGGGAAGCTTTCTTT. It is translated as CASNSPGEAFF.

The chain links TRBV30 to TRBJ2-7; the match to TRBD2 covers 8 bases. With V trimmed by 4 bases and J by 6 bases, 8 bases remained unmatched. Germline CDR1 GTSNPN, CDR2 SVGIG (reference sequence). This CDR3 spans 13 amino acids. The CDR3 DNA sequence: TGTGCCTGGACTCCGGGACTAGTGGGCGAGCAGTACTTC. Protein product: CAWTPGLVGEQYF.

The chain couples TRBV4-1 to TRBJ2-1, with TRBD2 matching over 9 bases. The CDR3 loop spans 17 amino acids. With 1 base clipped from V and 2 bases from J, the junction kept 6 bases outside the gene matches. Germline V gene data show CDR1 as MGHRA and CDR2 as YSYEKL. The CDR3: CASSQVPSGTTYNEQFF. For the CDR3, the DNA is TGCGCCAGCAGCCAAGTTCCTAGCGGGACCACCTACAATGAGCAGTTCTTC.

The rearrangement joins TRBV5-6 to TRBJ2-5, with 7 positions matching TRBD1. Per the germline V gene, CDR1 is SGHDT and CDR2 is YYEEEE. V dropped 0 bases and J dropped 3; count of bases not matched to a gene: 2. CDR3 length: 14 residues. CDR3 residues: CASSLEQGKETQYF. CDR3 coding DNA: TGTGCCAGCAGCTTGGAACAGGGGAAAGAGACCCAGTACTTC.

The CDR3 DNA reads as TGTGCCTGGAGGAGGGGACAACAAACCTACGAGCAGTACTTC. This codes for CAWRRGQQTYEQYF. The J gene is TRBJ2-7, the V gene TRBV30; perhaps TRBD1 as D (6 bases). CDR3 length equals 14 residues. V lost 3 bases and J lost 2, with 14 bases in between. Germline values: CDR1 GTSNPN, CDR2 SVGIG (reference sequence). The full variable domain, in which reference TRBV30 and TRBJ2-7 provide the parts outside the CDR3, is SQTIHQWPATLVQPVGSPLSLECTVEGTSNPNLYWYRQAAGRGLQLLFYSVGIGQISSEVPQNLSASRPQDRQFILSSKKLLLSDSGFYLCAWRRGQQTYEQYFGPGTRLTVT.

The J gene is TRBJ2-2, the V gene TRBV24-1; 10 bases are a match to TRBD1. V lost 10 bases and J lost 7; bases outside the gene matches: 5. The germline V gene encodes CDR1 KGHDR and CDR2 SFDVKD. This CDR3 has 13 residues. Here the CDR3 DNA reads TGTGCCACAAGGGGACAGGGGAACGGGGAGCTGTTTTTT. Translating gives CATRGQGNGELFF.

This chain joins TRBV6-2 or TRBV6-3 and TRBJ2-1; 10 nucleotides match TRBD2. There are 18 residues in the CDR3. Germline CDR1 is MNHEY and CDR2 is SVGEGT. After removal of 4 bases from V and 0 bases from J, the junction contained 9 bases not matched to a gene. CDR3 protein: CASSSQASGSTSYNEQFF. CDR3 in DNA: TGTGCCAGCAGTTCCCAGGCTAGCGGGAGCACCTCCTACAATGAGCAGTTCTTC.

The CDR3 region has the DNA TGCAGTGCTAGCCGGGGTTCCGGCTACACCTTC. This encodes CSASRGSGYTF. The genes are TRBV20-1 and TRBJ1-2; D gene unclear. V was trimmed by 3 bases and J by 8 bases, leaving 10 bases between them. CDR1 is DFQATT and CDR2 is SNEGSKA in the germline V gene (reference sequence). The CDR3 sequence is 11 residues long.

The chain uses TRBV5-4 and TRBJ2-7, with D possibly TRBD1 on 8 matching bases. Looked up from germline, CDR1 is SGHNT and CDR2 is YYREEE (reference sequence). Trimming removed 2 bases at V and 3 bases at J, with 15 bases between. This CDR3 is 15 amino acids long. CDR3 nucleotides: TGTGCCAGCAGCTTAAGCGGGACAGGAGGCTACGAGCAGTACTTC. This sequence encodes CASSLSGTGGYEQYF.

The chain is built from TRBV30 and TRBJ1-1, with no clear D. The V gene's germline CDR1 is GTSNPN and CDR2 SVGIG (reference sequence). This CDR3 has 14 residues. Trimming pared 0 bases from V and 5 bases from J, leaving 13 bases between. Here the CDR3 DNA reads TGTGCCTGGAGTGTACAGATCTCGGGGACTGAAGCTTTCTTT. Its translation: CAWSVQISGTEAFF.

In DNA form, the CDR3 reads TGTGCCAGCAGCCGTGGGACTAGCGGGAGAGGGAATGAGCAGTTCTTC. Its translation is CASSRGTSGRGNEQFF. This sequence joins TRBV7-3 and TRBJ2-1; 14 bases map to TRBD2. V dropped 5 bases and J dropped 7; count of bases not matched to a gene: 7. The CDR3 has 16 amino acids. Per the germline V gene, CDR1 is SGHTA and CDR2 is FQGTGA.

CDR3 coding DNA: TGTGCCAGCAGCCCGGGGACTAGTTACGAGCAGTACTTC. It yields the protein CASSPGTSYEQYF. The chain is built from TRBV7-2 and TRBJ2-7, with 8 bases that match TRBD2. The CDR3 is 13 amino acids. CDR1 and CDR2 (germline): SGHTA, FQGNSA. J lost 4 bases, V lost 5 bases, and 4 bases had no gene match.

The chain is built from TRBV11-3 and TRBJ2-7, with TRBD2 identical over 14 bases. The CDR3 has 14 amino acids. In germline, CDR1 is SGHNT, CDR2 YENEEA. J lost 6 bases, V lost 3 bases, and 1 base had no gene match. DNA for the CDR3: TGTGCCAGCAGCTTGACTAGCGGGAGGGCCGAGCAGTACTTC. This sequence encodes CASSLTSGRAEQYF. Complete variable domain (other parts from reference TRBV11-3 and TRBJ2-7): EAGVVQSPRYKIIEKKQPVAFWCNPISGHNTLYWYLQNLGQGPELLIRYENEEAVDDSQLPKDRFSAERLKGVDSTLKIQPAELGDSAVYLCASSLTSGRAEQYFGPGTRLTVT.

This clone was observed a handful of times. V gene TRBV5-1 combines with J gene TRBJ1-2, with TRBD1 as a possible D gene (5 bases). From germline, CDR1 is SGHRS and CDR2 YFSETQ. V was trimmed by 2 bases and J by 8 bases, leaving 13 bases between them. The CDR3 length is 13 residues. The CDR3 reads CASSFLGREGYTF. DNA of the CDR3: TGCGCCAGCAGCTTTTTGGGCAGGGAAGGCTACACCTTC.

This clone showed up just once. The chain carries TRBV5-6 and TRBJ2-7; 9 bases match TRBD2. This CDR3 spans 13 amino acids. Germline values: CDR1 SGHDT, CDR2 YYEEEE. The junction had 5 bases not matched to a gene; V was cut back by 4 bases and J by 6 bases. DNA for the CDR3: TGTGCCAGCAGCACGGGACTAGCTGGCGAGCAGTACTTC. It encodes CASSTGLAGEQYF.